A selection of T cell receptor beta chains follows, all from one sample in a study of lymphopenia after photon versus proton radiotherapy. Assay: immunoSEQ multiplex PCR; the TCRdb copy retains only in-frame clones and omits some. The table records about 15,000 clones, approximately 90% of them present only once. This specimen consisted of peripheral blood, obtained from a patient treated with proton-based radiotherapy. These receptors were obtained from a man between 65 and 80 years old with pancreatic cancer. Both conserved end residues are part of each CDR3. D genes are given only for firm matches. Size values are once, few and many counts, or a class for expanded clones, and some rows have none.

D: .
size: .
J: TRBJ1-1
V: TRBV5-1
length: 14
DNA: TGCGCCAGCAGCTCGGGACTTACGAACACTGAAGCTTTCTTT
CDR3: CASSSGLTNTEAFF

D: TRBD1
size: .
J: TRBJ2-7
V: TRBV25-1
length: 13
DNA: TGTGCCAGCAGTGTGACAGGGGTCTACGAGCAGTACTTC
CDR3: CASSVTGVYEQYF

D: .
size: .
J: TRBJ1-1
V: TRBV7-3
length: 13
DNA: TGTGCCAGCAGCTTAGGGCAGGATCGTGAAGCTTTCTTT
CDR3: CASSLGQDREAFF

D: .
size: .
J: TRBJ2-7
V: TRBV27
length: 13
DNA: TGTGCCAGCAGTTTCGGCAGGGCCTACGAGCAGTACTTC
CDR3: CASSFGRAYEQYF

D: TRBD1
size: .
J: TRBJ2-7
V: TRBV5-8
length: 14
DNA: TGTGCCAGCAGCAAGTTAAGGACAGGGGGAGAGCAGTACTTC
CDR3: CASSKLRTGGEQYF

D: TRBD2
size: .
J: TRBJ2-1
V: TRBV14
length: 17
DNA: TGTGCCAGCAGCCAGGAGATCGGGACTAGCGGCCTCAATGAGCAGTTCTTC
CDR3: CASSQEIGTSGLNEQFF

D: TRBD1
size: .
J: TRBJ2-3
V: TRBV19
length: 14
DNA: TGTGCCAGTACCGACAGGGGCGGCACAGATACGCAGTATTTT
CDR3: CASTDRGGTDTQYF

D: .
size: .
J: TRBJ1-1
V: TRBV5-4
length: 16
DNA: TGTGCCAGCAATCCTGGACGGAGCGCTTCGAACACTGAAGCTTTCTTT
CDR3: CASNPGRSASNTEAFF

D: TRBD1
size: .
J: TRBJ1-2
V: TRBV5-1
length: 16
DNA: TGCGCCAGCAGTTTCGACCGGGACAGGGGGCTGACGGGCTACACCTTC
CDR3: CASSFDRDRGLTGYTF

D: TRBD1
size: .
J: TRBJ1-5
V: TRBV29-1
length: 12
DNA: TGCAGCGTAGGACAGGGTGACCAGCCCCAGCATTTT
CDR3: CSVGQGDQPQHF

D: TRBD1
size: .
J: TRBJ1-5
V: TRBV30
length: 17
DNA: TGTGCCTGGAGTACCGAGGAGGGGGCCCCTAGCAATCAGCCCCAGCATTTT
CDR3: CAWSTEEGAPSNQPQHF

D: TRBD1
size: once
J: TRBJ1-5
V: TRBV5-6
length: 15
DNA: TGTGCCAGCAGTTTAGGACAGGGAAGAAATCAGCCCCAGCATTTT
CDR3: CASSLGQGRNQPQHF

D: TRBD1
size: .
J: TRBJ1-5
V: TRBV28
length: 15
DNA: TGTGCCAGCAGTTCCCCGACAGGGGGCAATCAGCCCCAGCATTTT
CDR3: CASSSPTGGNQPQHF

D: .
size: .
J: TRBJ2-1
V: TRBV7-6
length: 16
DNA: TGTGCCAGCAGCTTAGCTCCGGGACGCTTGAAGAATGAGCAGTTCTTC
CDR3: CASSLAPGRLKNEQFF

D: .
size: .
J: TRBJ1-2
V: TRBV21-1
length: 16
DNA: TGTGCCAGCAGCAACCCCCGACGGCCCCTAGGAAATGGCTACACCTTC
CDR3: CASSNPRRPLGNGYTF

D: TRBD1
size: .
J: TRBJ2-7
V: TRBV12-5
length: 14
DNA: TGTGCTAGTGTAGGGTGGGACAGGGCATACGAGCAGTACTTC
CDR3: CASVGWDRAYEQYF

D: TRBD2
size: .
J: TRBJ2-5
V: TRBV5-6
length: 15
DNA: TGTGCCAGCAGCTTCGGGACTAGCGGACCAGAGACCCAGTACTTC
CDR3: CASSFGTSGPETQYF

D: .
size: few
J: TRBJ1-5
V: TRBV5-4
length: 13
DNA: TGTGCCAGCAGCCTTAACAGAGATCAGCCCCAGCATTTT
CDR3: CASSLNRDQPQHF

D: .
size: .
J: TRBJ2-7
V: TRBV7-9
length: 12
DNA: TGTGCCAGCAGCAAACAGGGCTTCGAGCAGTACTTC
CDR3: CASSKQGFEQYF

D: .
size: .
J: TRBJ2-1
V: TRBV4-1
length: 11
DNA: TGCGCCAGCAGGTGGGACGGCGAGCAGTTCTTC
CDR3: CASRWDGEQFF

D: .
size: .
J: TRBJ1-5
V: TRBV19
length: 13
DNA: TGTGCCAGTCGGCGGGATAGCAATCAGCCCCAGCATTTT
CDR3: CASRRDSNQPQHF

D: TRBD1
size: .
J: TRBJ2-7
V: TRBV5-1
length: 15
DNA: TGCGCCAGCAGCACTGGACAGGGGCCCTCCTACGAGCAGTACTTC
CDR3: CASSTGQGPSYEQYF

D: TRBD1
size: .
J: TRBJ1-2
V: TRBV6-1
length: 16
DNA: TGTGCCAGCAGTGATCCCGACAGGGGGCGAACCTATGGCTACACCTTC
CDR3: CASSDPDRGRTYGYTF

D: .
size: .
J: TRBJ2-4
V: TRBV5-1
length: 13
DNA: TGCGCCAGCAGCTTGGGAACGGGAGACATTCAGTACTTC
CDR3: CASSLGTGDIQYF

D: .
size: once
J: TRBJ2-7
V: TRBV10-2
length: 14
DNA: TGCGCCAGCAAGCCAGATTCAAGCTCCTACGAGCAGTACTTC
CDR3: CASKPDSSSYEQYF

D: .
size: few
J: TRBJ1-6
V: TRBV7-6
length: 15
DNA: TGTGCCAGCAGCTCCCAGGGCCAGTTTAGTTCACCCCTCCACTTT
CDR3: CASSSQGQFSSPLHF

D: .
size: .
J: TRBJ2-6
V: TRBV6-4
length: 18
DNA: TGTGCCAGCAGTCATATGAGCTCACGACAAAGTCGGGCCAACGTCCTGACTTTC
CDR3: CASSHMSSRQSRANVLTF

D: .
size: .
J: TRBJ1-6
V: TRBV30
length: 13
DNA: TGTGCCTGGTCCGGGCAATCGGATTCACCCCTCCACTTT
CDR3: CAWSGQSDSPLHF

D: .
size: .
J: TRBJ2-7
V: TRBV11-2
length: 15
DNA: TGTGCCAGCAGCTTGAGTTTTTCAGCCCGAGGCGAGCAGTACTTC
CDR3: CASSLSFSARGEQYF